The clone carrying this TCR beta chain appeared many times. Antigen: not known. The germline V gene has CDR1 KGHSH and CDR2 LQKENI. The CDR3 has 15 residues. Trimming took 3 bases from V and 2 from J, leaving 8 bases between them. This sample stems from a study of neurological immune-mediated disorders. Study findings and constraints: None of the CDR3 amino acid sequences of expanded clones recurred across subjects, suggesting private repertoires in all groups.

The cDNA came from 5'RACE with 10-nucleotide random UMIs. From the 5' RACE reads, TCRdb called clonotypes with MiXCR, one entry per CDR3 protein. Counted here are 50,000 to 75,000 distinct CDR3 sequences, approximately 4.1% occurring once; the ten biggest clones make up roughly 2.8%. The chain is built from TRBV18 and TRBJ2-6; D gene ambiguous. This receptor was obtained from a man between 45 and 60 years old with multiple sclerosis. Sequencing was performed on PBMCs. CDR3 sequence (DNA): TGTGCCAGCTCACCGGCAGCCGCTGGGGCCAACGTCCTGACTTTC. This sequence encodes CASSPAAAGANVLTF.